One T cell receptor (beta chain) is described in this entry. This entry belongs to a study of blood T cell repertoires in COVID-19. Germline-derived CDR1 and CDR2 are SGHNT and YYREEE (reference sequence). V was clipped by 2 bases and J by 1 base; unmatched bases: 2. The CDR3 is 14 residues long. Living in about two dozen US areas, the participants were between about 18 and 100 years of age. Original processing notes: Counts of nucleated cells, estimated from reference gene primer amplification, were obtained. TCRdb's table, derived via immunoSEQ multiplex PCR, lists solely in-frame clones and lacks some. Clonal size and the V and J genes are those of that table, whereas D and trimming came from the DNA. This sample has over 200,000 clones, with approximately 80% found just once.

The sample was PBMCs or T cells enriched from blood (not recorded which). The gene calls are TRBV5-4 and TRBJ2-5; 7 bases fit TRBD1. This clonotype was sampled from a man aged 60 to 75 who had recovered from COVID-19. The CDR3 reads CASSFQGVQETQYF. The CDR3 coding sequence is TGTGCCAGCAGCTTTCAGGGGGTCCAAGAGACCCAGTACTTC.